The T cell receptor beta chain described here comes from a study of cytomegalovirus exposure and HLA in healthy donors. Comment on this clone: What it binds is unknown.

Study outcomes and limitations: With high specificity and sensitivity, the classifier reportedly diagnosed cytomegalovirus status. TCR beta chains numbering roughly 150 were designated cytomegalovirus-associated. When the data were analyzed later, several of the most significant clusters appeared to be linked to common viral pathogens. A few chains linked to CMV were shown in vitro to be specific for CMV antigens.

In the PCR, 60 Vbeta and 13 Jbeta primers were used. Profiling relied on immunoSEQ multiplex PCR, and the TCRdb table lists in-frame clones only, not all of them. The profile shows about 130,000 clones, around 82% of them singletons. V lost 5 bases and J 1 base, leaving 11 bases between the germline ends. The V gene's germline CDR1 is SGHAT and CDR2 FQNNGV. The CDR3 has 14 residues. The source is a female donor in good health and CMV-seronegative. The sample taken for sequencing was PBMCs. The gene calls are TRBV11-2 and TRBJ2-5; TRBD1 might be the D (5 bases). CDR3: CASSDQGLQETQYF. The CDR3 coding sequence is TGTGCCAGCAGCGATCAGGGTCTCCAAGAGACCCAGTACTTC.